A selection of T cell receptor beta chains follows, all from one sample in a study of shared clonotypes between healthy human individuals. The method was immunoSEQ multiplex PCR; TCRdb's version includes in-frame clones alone and lacks a portion of them. The profile shows more than 2,000,000 clones, just over 90% of them singletons. Sequencing was performed on naive CD4+ T cells sorted from blood. These receptors all come from a man aged 18 to 30 in good health. CDR3s include the opening cysteine and the closing phenylalanine or tryptophan. Clone size is given for some rows only: seen once, a few or many times, or a class if the clone is expanded.

j_call	clone_size	v_call	cdr3_aa
.	.	TRBV6-6	CASNIRENEQYF
TRBJ2-1	few	TRBV30	CAWSVLKSSLGEQFF
TRBJ1-2	.	TRBV4-1	CASSQEQGLGYGYTF
TRBJ1-2	once	TRBV27	CASSPPPGQGNYGYTF
TRBJ2-5	.	TRBV7-9	CASSLAGSSGQETQYF
TRBJ2-5	.	TRBV5-4	CASSSLQGSETQYF
TRBJ1-3	.	TRBV30	CAWSVGDSGNTIYF
TRBJ2-7	.	TRBV6-5	CASMERPVSEQYF
TRBJ2-7	.	TRBV9	CASSVNLSGEQYF
TRBJ2-3	.	TRBV10-3	CAISAGTGSSTDTQYF
TRBJ2-5	once	TRBV30	CAWGQARETQYF
TRBJ2-2	.	TRBV7-3	CASSQDRAGTGELFF
TRBJ1-1	once	TRBV19	CASSIRGLGNTEAFF
TRBJ1-4	.	TRBV7-9	CASSFLTENEKLFF
TRBJ1-2	.	TRBV15	CATSRSTGRADGYTF
.	.	TRBV2	CASSASGSSYEQYF
TRBJ2-1	.	TRBV4-2	CASSQTGEGGEQFF
TRBJ2-3	.	TRBV2	CASSRDASTDTQYF
TRBJ1-5	.	TRBV12-5	CASGLGTIGNQPQHF
TRBJ2-7	.	TRBV6-1	CASSEQGLPYEQYF
TRBJ1-2	.	TRBV7-9	CASSLEGTGASGYTF
TRBJ2-3	.	TRBV29-1	CSVQGTITDTQYF
TRBJ2-5	once	TRBV6-6	CASSSGTSGVWETQYF
TRBJ2-5	.	TRBV2	CASSRRGDRQETQYF
TRBJ2-1	.	TRBV18	CASSRYRDNEQFF
TRBJ2-5	.	TRBV29-1	CSAVGGAQETQYF
TRBJ1-2	.	TRBV11-2	CASSSSGTGHYGYTF
TRBJ1-2	.	TRBV5-1	CASSLGQPDGYTF
TRBJ1-5	.	TRBV10-1	CAGGQNNQPQHF
TRBJ1-5	.	TRBV23-1	CASSQPLSTGLSNQPQHF
TRBJ2-7	.	TRBV13	CASSFTRRADYEQYF
TRBJ2-3	once	TRBV5-1	CASSLELAFDDTQYF
TRBJ1-2	.	TRBV12-5	CASGLGTDGGYTF
TRBJ1-1	.	TRBV10-2	CASRDRDEAFF
TRBJ2-7	.	TRBV2	CASTLDVSYEQYF
TRBJ1-5	.	TRBV6-5	CASRGGADRPQHF
TRBJ2-3	.	TRBV30	CAGRPRVSTDTQYF
TRBJ1-1	once	TRBV5-1	CASSTGGVNTEAFF
TRBJ2-2	.	TRBV7-2	CASSLVPSGSLNTGELFF
TRBJ2-2	.	TRBV28	CASLGGALTGELFF
TRBJ2-7	.	TRBV6-1	CASRSAGGTYEQYF
TRBJ1-2	.	TRBV6-5	CASSFQQHGYTF
TRBJ2-2	.	TRBV7-9	CASSLAFDRGDTGELFF
TRBJ1-2	.	TRBV10-3	CAIEETGSRYGYTF